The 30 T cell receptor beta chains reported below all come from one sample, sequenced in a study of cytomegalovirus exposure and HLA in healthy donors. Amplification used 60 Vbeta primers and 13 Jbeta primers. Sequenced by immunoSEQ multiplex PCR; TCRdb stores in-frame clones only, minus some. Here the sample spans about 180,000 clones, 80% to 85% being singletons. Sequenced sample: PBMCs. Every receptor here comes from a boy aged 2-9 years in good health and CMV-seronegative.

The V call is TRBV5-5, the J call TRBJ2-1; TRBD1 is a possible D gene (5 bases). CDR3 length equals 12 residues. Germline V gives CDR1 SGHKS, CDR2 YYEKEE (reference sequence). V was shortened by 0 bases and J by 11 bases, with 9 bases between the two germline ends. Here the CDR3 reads CASSLEGVKQFF. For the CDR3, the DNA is TGTGCCAGCAGCTTGGAAGGGGTGAAGCAGTTCTTC. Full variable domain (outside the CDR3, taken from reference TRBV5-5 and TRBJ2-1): DAGVTQSPTHLIKTRGQQVTLRCSPISGHKSVSWYQQVLGQGPQFIFQYYEKEERGRGNFPDRFSARQFPNYSSELNVNALLLGDSALYLCASSLEGVKQFFGPGTRLTVL.

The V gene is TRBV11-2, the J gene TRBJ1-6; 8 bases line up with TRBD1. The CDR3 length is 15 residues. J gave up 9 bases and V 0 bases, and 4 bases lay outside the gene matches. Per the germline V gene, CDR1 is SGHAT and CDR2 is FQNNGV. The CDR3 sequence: CASSLEPGGSSPLHF. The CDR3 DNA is TGTGCCAGCAGCTTAGAACCAGGGGGCAGTTCACCCCTCCACTTT.

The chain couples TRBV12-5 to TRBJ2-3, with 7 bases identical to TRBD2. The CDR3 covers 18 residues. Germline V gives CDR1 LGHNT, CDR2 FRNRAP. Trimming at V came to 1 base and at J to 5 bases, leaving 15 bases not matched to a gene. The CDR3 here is CASGLGLLSGGGEDTQYF. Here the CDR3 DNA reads TGTGCTAGTGGTTTGGGCCTCCTTTCGGGGGGAGGTGAAGATACGCAGTATTTT.

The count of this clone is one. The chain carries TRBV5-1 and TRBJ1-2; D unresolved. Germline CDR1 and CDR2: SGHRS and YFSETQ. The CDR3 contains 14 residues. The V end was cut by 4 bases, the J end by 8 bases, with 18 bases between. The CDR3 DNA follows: TGCGCCAGCAGCGAAGCAAGGCCCACGGAGGGCTACACCTTC. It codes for CASSEARPTEGYTF. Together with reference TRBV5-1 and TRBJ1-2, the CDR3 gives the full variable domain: KAGVTQTPRYLIKTRGQQVTLSCSPISGHRSVSWYQQTPGQGLQFLFEYFSETQRNKGNFPGRFSGRQFSNSRSEMNVSTLELGDSALYLCASSEARPTEGYTFGSGTRLTVV.

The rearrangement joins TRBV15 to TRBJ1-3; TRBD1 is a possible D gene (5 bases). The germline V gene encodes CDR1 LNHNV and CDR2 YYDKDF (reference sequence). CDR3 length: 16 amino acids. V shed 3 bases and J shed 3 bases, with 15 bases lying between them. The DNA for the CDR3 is TGTGCCACCAGCAGGCGGCTAGGGGCGAGTGGAAACACCATATATTTT. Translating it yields CATSRRLGASGNTIYF.

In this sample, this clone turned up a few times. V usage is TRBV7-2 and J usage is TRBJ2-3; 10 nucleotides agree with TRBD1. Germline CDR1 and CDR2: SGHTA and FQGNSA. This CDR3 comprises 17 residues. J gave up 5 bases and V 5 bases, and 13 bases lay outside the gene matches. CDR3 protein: CASSPAGDRGSGDTQYF. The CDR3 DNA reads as TGTGCCAGCAGCCCAGCGGGGGACAGGGGAAGTGGAGATACGCAGTATTTT.

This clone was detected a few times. The chain's CDR3 is CASSPTLIRGSEQFF. The CDR3 DNA follows: TGTGCCAGCTCCCCGACCCTTATTAGAGGAAGCGAGCAGTTCTTC. V usage is TRBV18 and J usage is TRBJ2-1; D ambiguous. The CDR3 consists of 15 residues. Trimming took off 6 bases at V and 10 bases at J, with 22 bases between the two ends. The germline CDR1 and CDR2 sequences are KGHSH and LQKENI.

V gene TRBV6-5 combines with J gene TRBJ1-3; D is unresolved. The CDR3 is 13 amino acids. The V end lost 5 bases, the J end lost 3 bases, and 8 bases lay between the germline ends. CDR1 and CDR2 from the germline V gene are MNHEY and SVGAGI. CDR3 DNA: TGTGCCAGCAGTCAACTAGGTGGAAACACCATATATTTT. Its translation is CASSQLGGNTIYF.

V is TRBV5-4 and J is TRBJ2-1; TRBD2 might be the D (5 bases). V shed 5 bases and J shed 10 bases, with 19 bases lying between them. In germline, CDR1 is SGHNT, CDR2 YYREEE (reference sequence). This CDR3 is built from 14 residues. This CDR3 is CASSFELGEGEQFF. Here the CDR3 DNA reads TGTGCCAGCAGTTTCGAACTAGGAGAGGGCGAGCAGTTCTTC.

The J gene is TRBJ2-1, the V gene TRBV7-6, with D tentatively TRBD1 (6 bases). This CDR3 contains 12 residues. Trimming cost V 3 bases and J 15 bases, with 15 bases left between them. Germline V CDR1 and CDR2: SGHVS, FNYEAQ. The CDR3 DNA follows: TGTGCCAGCAGCTTCAGGGGTGCCCGGTGGTTCTTC. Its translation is CASSFRGARWFF.

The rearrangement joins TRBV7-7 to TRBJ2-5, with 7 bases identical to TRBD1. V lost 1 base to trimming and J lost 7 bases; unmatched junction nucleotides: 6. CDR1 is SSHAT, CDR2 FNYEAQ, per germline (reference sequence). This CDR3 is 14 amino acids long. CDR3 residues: CASSLGNRGGTQYF. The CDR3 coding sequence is TGTGCCAGCAGCTTAGGCAACAGGGGCGGGACCCAGTACTTC.

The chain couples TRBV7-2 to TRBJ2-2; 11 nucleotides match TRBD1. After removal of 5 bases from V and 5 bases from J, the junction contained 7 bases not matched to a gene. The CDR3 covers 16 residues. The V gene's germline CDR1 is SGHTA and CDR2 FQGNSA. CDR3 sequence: CASSLRTGGGTGELFF. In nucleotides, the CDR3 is TGTGCCAGCAGCCTACGGACAGGGGGCGGTACCGGGGAGCTGTTTTTT.

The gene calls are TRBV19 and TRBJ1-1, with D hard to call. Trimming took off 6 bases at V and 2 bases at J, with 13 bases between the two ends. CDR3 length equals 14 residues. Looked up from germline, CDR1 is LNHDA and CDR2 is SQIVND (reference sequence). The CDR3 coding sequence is TGTGCCAGTAGATCCGTGGAGGCTAACACTGAAGCTTTCTTT. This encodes CASRSVEANTEAFF.

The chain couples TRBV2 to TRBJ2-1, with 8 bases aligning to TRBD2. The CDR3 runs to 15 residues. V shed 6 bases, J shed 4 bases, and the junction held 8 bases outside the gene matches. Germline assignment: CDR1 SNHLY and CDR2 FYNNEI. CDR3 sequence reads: CASRLSLAGYNEQFF. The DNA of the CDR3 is TGTGCCAGCAGGCTATCCCTAGCGGGTTACAATGAGCAGTTCTTC. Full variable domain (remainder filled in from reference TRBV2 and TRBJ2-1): EPEVTQTPSHQVTQMGQEVILRCVPISNHLYFYWYRQILGQKVEFLVSFYNNEISEKSEIFDDQFSVERPDGSNFTLKIRSTKLEDSAMYFCASRLSLAGYNEQFFGPGTRLTVL.

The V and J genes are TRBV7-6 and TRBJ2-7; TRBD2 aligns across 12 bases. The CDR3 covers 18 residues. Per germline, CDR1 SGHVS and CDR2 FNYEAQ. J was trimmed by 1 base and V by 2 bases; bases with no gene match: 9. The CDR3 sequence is CASSLLASGGAGSYEQYV. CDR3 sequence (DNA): TGTGCCAGCAGCTTACTCGCTAGCGGGGGGGCCGGGTCCTACGAGCAGTACGTC.

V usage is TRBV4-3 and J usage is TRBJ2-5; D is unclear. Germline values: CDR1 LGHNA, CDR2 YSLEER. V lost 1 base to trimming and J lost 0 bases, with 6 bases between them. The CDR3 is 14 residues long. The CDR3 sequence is CASSQGADQETQYF. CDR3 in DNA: TGCGCCAGCAGCCAAGGGGCAGACCAAGAGACCCAGTACTTC.

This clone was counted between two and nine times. The CDR3 sequence: CASSPQGGGYTF. The CDR3 nucleotides are TGTGCCAGCAGCCCACAGGGGGGGGGCTACACCTTC. The chain has TRBV9 and TRBJ1-2; 8 nucleotides line up with TRBD1. The CDR3 spans 12 residues. CDR1 is SGDLS and CDR2 is YYNGEE in the germline V gene. Unmatched junction bases numbered 4, after V lost 4 bases and J lost 8 bases.

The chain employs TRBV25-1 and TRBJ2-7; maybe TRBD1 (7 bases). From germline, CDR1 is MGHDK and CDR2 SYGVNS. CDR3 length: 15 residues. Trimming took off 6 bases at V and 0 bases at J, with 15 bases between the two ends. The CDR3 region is CASRASRGDSYEQYV. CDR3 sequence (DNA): TGTGCCAGCAGGGCCAGCAGGGGGGACTCCTACGAGCAGTACGTC.

CDR3 region: CASRYGTTLTEQYF. The CDR3 coding sequence is TGTGCCAGCAGGTACGGGACAACACTTACAGAGCAGTACTTC. This rearrangement joins TRBV6-6 to TRBJ2-7; a weak D match, TRBD1 (6 bases). The CDR3 has 14 residues. The V gene's germline CDR1 is MNHNY and CDR2 SVGAGI (reference sequence). V was pared by 6 bases and J by 7 bases, with 19 bases between.

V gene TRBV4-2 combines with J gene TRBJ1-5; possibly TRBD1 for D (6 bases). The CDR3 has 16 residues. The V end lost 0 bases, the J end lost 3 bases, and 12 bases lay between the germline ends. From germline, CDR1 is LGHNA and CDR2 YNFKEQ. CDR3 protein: CASSQEPVGANQPQHF. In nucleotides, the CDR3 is TGTGCCAGCAGCCAAGAGCCAGTGGGGGCCAATCAGCCCCAGCATTTT.

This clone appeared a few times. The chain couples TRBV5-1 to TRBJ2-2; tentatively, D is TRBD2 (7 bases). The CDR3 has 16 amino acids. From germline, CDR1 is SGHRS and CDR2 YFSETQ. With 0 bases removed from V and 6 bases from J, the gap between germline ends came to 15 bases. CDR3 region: CASSLVNGGLSGELFF. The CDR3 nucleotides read TGCGCCAGCAGCTTGGTAAACGGGGGGCTGTCCGGGGAGCTGTTTTTT.

In DNA, the CDR3 is TGTGCCAGCAGCTCGGGGGGACAGGGTGAGACTGAAGCTTTCTTT. Translated, it gives CASSSGGQGETEAFF. V gene TRBV5-6 combines with J gene TRBJ1-1; 9 bases match TRBD1. CDR3 length: 15 residues. Per germline, CDR1 SGHDT and CDR2 YYEEEE. Trimming cost V 3 bases and J 5 bases; bases outside gene matches: 8. Full variable domain (rest looked up from reference TRBV5-6 and TRBJ1-1): DAGVTQSPTHLIKTRGQQVTLRCSPKSGHDTVSWYQQALGQGPQFIFQYYEEEERQRGNFPDRFSGHQFPNYSSELNVNALLLGDSALYLCASSSGGQGETEAFFGQGTRLTVV.

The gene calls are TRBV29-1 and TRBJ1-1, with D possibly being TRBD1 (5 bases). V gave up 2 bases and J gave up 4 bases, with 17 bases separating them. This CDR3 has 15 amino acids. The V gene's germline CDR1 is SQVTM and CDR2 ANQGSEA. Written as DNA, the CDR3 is TGCAGCGTTGAAAGTCCTAGGGGCCTGGGCACTGAAGCTTTCTTT. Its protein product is CSVESPRGLGTEAFF.

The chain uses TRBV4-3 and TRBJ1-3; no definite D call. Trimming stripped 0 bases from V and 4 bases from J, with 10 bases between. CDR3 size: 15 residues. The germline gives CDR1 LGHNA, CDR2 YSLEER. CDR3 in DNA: TGCGCCAGCAGCCAAGACGGGGTCGGCGGAAACACCATATATTTT. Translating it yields CASSQDGVGGNTIYF.

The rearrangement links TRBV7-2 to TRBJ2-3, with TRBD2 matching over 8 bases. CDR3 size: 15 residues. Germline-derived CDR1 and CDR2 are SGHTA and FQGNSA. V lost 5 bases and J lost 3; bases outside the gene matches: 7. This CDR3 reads CASSSQRGRTDTQYF. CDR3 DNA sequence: TGTGCCAGCAGCAGCCAGCGGGGGCGTACAGATACGCAGTATTTT.

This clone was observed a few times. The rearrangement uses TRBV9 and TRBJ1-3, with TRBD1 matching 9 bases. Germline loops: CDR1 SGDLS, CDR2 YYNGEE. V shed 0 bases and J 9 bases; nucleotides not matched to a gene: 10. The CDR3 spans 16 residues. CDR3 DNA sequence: TGTGCCAGCAGCGTAGCTCCCGGGACAGGGATCGGCACCATATATTTT. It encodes CASSVAPGTGIGTIYF.

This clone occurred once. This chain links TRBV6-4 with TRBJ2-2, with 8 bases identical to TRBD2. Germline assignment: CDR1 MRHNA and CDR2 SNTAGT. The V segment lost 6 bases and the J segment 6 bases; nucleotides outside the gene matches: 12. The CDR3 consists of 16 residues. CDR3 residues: CASRISAGAGAGELFF. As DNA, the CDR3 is TGTGCCAGCAGGATCTCAGCGGGGGCAGGGGCCGGGGAGCTGTTTTTT.

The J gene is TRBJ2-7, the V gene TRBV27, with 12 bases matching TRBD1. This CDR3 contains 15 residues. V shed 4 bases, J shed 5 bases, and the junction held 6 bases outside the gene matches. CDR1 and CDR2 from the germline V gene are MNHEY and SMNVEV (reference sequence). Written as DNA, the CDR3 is TGTGCCAGCAGTTCAGCGGGACAGGGGGCCCACGAGCAGTACTTC. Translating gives CASSSAGQGAHEQYF.

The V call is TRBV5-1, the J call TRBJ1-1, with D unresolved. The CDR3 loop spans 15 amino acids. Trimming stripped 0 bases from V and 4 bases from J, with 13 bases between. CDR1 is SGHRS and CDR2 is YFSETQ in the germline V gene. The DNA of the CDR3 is TGCGCCAGCAGCTTGGCCGGGAAGGGTACCACTGAAGCTTTCTTT. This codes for CASSLAGKGTTEAFF.

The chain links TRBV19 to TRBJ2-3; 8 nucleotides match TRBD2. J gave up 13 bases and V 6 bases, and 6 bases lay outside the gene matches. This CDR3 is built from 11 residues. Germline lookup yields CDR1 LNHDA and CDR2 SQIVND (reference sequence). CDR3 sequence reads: CASRTGTSEYF. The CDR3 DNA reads TGTGCCAGTAGGACCGGGACTAGTGAGTATTTT.